This entry lists 13 T cell receptor beta chains sequenced from one sample in a study of blood T cell repertoires in COVID-19. Sequencing was performed with immunoSEQ multiplex PCR; in TCRdb, only in-frame clones are kept and a portion is missing. The table lists some 190,000 clones, 80% of them singletons. Sequenced input: PBMCs or T cells enriched from blood (not recorded which). These receptors were obtained from a man in his 60s who had been exposed to COVID-19.

The chain couples TRBV23-1 to TRBJ2-7; D may be TRBD2 (6 bases). TRBV23-1 belongs to the ORF category, with a function that is uncertain. V was cut by 4 bases and J by 11 bases, with 18 bases left in between. CDR3 length: 13 amino acids. The CDR3 nucleotides read TGCGCCAGCAGTCCCCTGAGGGACTTACCAGAGTACTTC. Amino acid sequence: CASSPLRDLPEYF.

The rearrangement joins TRBV5-4 to TRBJ1-1; 8 bases are a match to TRBD1. J was trimmed by 5 bases and V by 0 bases; bases with no gene match: 6. The CDR3 extends over 15 amino acids. The germline V gene encodes CDR1 SGHNT and CDR2 YYREEE (reference sequence). The CDR3 loop is CASSLVGGTGTEAFF. Written as DNA, the CDR3 is TGTGCCAGCAGCTTGGTCGGAGGGACAGGTACTGAAGCTTTCTTT.

The V and J genes are TRBV10-3 and TRBJ1-2, with D maybe TRBD1 (6 bases). The CDR3 is 13 residues long. With 4 bases removed from V and 2 bases from J, the gap between germline ends came to 8 bases. Germline values: CDR1 ENHRY, CDR2 SYGVKD. The CDR3 DNA sequence: TGTGCCATCAGTGTAGACAGGAACTATGGCTACACCTTC. It translates to CAISVDRNYGYTF.

The chain carries TRBV15 and TRBJ2-1; D possibly corresponds to TRBD1 (6 bases). Trimming shortened V by 1 base and J by 6 bases, and 16 bases separated the two germline ends. In germline, CDR1 is LNHNV, CDR2 YYDKDF (reference sequence). The CDR3 extends over 16 amino acids. The CDR3 loop reads CATSRGGGTPGNEQFF. The CDR3 DNA is TGTGCCACCAGCAGAGGAGGGGGTACCCCAGGCAATGAGCAGTTCTTC.

The CDR3 is CASSQDLQGWAKNIQYF. DNA of the CDR3: TGTGCCAGCAGCCAAGATTTGCAGGGTTGGGCCAAAAACATTCAGTACTTC. The rearrangement joins TRBV3-1 (or the pseudogene TRBV3-2) to TRBJ2-4; perhaps TRBD1 as D (5 bases). CDR3 length: 17 residues. V was cut by 0 bases and J by 1 base, with 13 bases left in between. Germline values: CDR1 LGHDT, CDR2 YNNKEL (reference sequence).

The chain is built from TRBV7-5 and TRBJ1-5. TRBV7-5 is shown as a pseudogene. CDR3 size: 16 residues. CDR3 sequence: CVRSRDPGVSNQPQHF. As DNA, the CDR3 is TGTGTCAGAAGCCGGGACCCGGGGGTTAGCAATCAGCCCCAGCATTTT.

The chain employs TRBV27 and TRBJ2-3; 7 bases are shared with TRBD2. The CDR3 runs 15 residues. Looked up from germline, CDR1 is MNHEY and CDR2 is SMNVEV (reference sequence). J was trimmed by 2 bases and V by 3 bases; bases with no gene match: 5. In DNA form, the CDR3 reads TGTGCCAGCAGTTTTACTAGCGACACCACAGATACGCAGTATTTT. Translated, it gives CASSFTSDTTDTQYF.

This chain joins TRBV27 and TRBJ1-6; no clear D. V dropped 5 bases and J dropped 10 bases, with 21 bases sitting between them. The germline CDR1 and CDR2 sequences are MNHEY and SMNVEV (reference sequence). This CDR3 has 16 amino acids. The CDR3 protein is CASSPTAADLGSPLHF. The CDR3 nucleotides are TGTGCCAGCAGTCCGACGGCGGCAGACTTAGGCTCACCCCTCCACTTT.

The J gene is TRBJ1-1, the V gene TRBV6-5; 10 positions match TRBD1. J lost 4 bases, V lost 0 bases, and 2 bases had no gene match. The CDR3 spans 15 residues. Germline loops: CDR1 MNHEY, CDR2 SVGAGI. The CDR3 reads CASSYSRTGGTEAFF. CDR3 bases: TGTGCCAGCAGTTACTCAAGGACAGGGGGCACTGAAGCTTTCTTT.

This chain uses TRBV21-1 with TRBJ2-4; TRBD1, the table's D call, lacks a check against the DNA. TRBV21-1 is described as a pseudogene. The CDR3 consists of 17 residues. The CDR3: CASSKLWGHLAKNIQYF. CDR3 nucleotides: TGTGCCAGCAGCAAATTATGGGGGCACCTAGCCAAAAACATTCAGTACTTC.

As for this clone: The sample contains more than one DNA sequence encoding this CDR3. This chain links TRBV5-1 with TRBJ2-5; possibly TRBD2 for D (5 bases). Trimming stripped 0 bases from V and 1 base from J, with 7 bases between. This CDR3 is built from 14 residues. Germline lookup yields CDR1 SGHRS and CDR2 YFSETQ. CDR3 nucleotides: TGCGCCAGCAGCTTGGGGGGAGTCCAAGAGACCCAGTACTTC. This encodes CASSLGGVQETQYF. The whole variable domain, remainder taken from reference TRBV5-1 and TRBJ2-5, is KAGVTQTPRYLIKTRGQQVTLSCSPISGHRSVSWYQQTPGQGLQFLFEYFSETQRNKGNFPGRFSGRQFSNSRSEMNVSTLELGDSALYLCASSLGGVQETQYFGPGTRLLVL.

V usage is TRBV14 and J usage is TRBJ1-6, with TRBD1 as a possible D gene (5 bases). Trimming stripped 3 bases from V and 6 bases from J, with 12 bases between. Germline V lookup: CDR1 SGHDN, CDR2 FVKESK. The CDR3 loop spans 15 amino acids. CDR3 sequence (DNA): TGTGCCAGCAGCCATGCTCTGGACACTAATTCACCCCTCCACTTT. It encodes CASSHALDTNSPLHF.

The chain links TRBV2 to TRBJ2-1; 8 nucleotides agree with TRBD2. The CDR3 has 15 amino acids. The V segment lost 3 bases and the J segment 9 bases; nucleotides outside the gene matches: 10. The V gene's germline CDR1 is SNHLY and CDR2 FYNNEI. The CDR3 loop reads CASSEVAGRNSEQFF. The CDR3 region has the DNA TGTGCCAGCAGTGAGGTAGCGGGACGAAATAGTGAGCAGTTCTTC.